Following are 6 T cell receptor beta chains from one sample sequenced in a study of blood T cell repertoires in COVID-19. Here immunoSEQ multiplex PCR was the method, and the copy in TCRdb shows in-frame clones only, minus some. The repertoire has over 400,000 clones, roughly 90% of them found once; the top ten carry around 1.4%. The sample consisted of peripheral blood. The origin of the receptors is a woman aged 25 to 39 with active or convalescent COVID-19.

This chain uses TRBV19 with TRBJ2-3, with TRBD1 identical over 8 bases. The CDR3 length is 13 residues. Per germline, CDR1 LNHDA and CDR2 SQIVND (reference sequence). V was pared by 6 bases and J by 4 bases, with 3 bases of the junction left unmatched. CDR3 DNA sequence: TGTGCCAGTAGCGACAGGGGTCCAGATACGCAGTATTTT. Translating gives CASSDRGPDTQYF.

CDR3 bases: TGTGCCAGCGTTTCCCAGGGGGACACCGGGGAGCTGTTTTTT. Translation: CASVSQGDTGELFF. The J gene is TRBJ2-2, the V gene TRBV3-1 (or the pseudogene TRBV3-2); TRBD1 agrees at 7 bases. Per the germline V gene, CDR1 is LGHDT and CDR2 is YNNKEL (reference sequence). The length of the CDR3 is 14 residues. V gave up 8 bases and J gave up 3 bases; unmatched junction bases: 6.

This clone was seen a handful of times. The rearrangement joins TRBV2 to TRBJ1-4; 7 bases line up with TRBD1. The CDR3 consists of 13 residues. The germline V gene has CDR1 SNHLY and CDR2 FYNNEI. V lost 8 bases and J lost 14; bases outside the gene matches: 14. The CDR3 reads CASSGQPGGGLFF. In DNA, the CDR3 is TGTGCCAGCTCGGGACAGCCCGGAGGAGGTCTGTTTTTT.

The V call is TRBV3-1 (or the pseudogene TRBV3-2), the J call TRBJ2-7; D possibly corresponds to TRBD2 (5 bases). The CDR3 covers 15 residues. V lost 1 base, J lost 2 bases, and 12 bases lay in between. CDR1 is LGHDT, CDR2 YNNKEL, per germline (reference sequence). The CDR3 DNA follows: TGTGCCAGCAGCCAAGCCCGAGGGAACCCCTACGAGCAGTACTTC. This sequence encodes CASSQARGNPYEQYF.

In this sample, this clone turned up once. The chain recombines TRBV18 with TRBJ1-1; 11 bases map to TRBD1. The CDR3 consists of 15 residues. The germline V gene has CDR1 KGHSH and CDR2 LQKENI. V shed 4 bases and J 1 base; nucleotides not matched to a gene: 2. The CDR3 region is CASSLGQGANTEAFF. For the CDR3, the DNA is TGTGCCAGCTCACTAGGACAGGGGGCGAACACTGAAGCTTTCTTT.

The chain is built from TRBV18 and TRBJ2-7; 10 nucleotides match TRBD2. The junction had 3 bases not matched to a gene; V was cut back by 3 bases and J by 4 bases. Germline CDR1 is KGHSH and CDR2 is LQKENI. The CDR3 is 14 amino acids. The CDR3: CASSPSGGPYEQYF. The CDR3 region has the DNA TGTGCCAGCTCACCTAGCGGGGGGCCTTACGAGCAGTACTTC.